The 26 T cell receptor beta chains reported below all come from one sample, sequenced in a study of blood T cell repertoires in COVID-19. TCRdb keeps only in-frame clones here, not all; method: immunoSEQ multiplex PCR. The sample records fewer than 250,000 clones, 82% being singletons. The sequencing input was peripheral blood. The source of these receptors is a woman in her 70s with acute or convalescent COVID-19.

Comment on this clone: Other nucleotide sequences in the sample specify the same CDR3. The chain employs TRBV5-8 and TRBJ1-2, with a weak D call TRBD1 (5 bases). The CDR3 covers 13 residues. Germline V CDR1 and CDR2: SGHTS, YDEGEE. V shed 4 bases and J shed 2 bases, with 9 bases lying between them. In nucleotides, the CDR3 is TGTGCCAGCAGCCGCGACAGAAACTATGGCTACACCTTC. Its translation: CASSRDRNYGYTF.

The chain uses TRBV10-3 and TRBJ1-2; TRBD1 is a possible D gene (6 bases). The V end was cut by 0 bases, the J end by 7 bases, with 24 bases between. The CDR3 spans 18 residues. Germline V lookup: CDR1 ENHRY, CDR2 SYGVKD. CDR3 nucleotides: TGTGCCATCAGTGAGTCGATCGGTTACAGGGACCTCGTTCGTGGCTACACCTTC. Amino acid sequence: CAISESIGYRDLVRGYTF.

V gene TRBV18 combines with J gene TRBJ1-2, with D possibly being TRBD1 (6 bases). Germline assignment: CDR1 KGHSH and CDR2 LQKENI. The ends were cut back, 6 bases at V and 4 bases at J, with 15 bases in the middle. This CDR3 contains 14 residues. The CDR3 DNA reads TGTGCCAGCTCCCCAGGCGGCAGGGGCTATGGCTACACCTTC. Protein sequence: CASSPGGRGYGYTF.

This clone was counted only a few times. The chain couples TRBV6-2 or TRBV6-3 to TRBJ1-5; 8 bases line up with TRBD1. V lost 5 bases and J lost 3; bases outside the gene matches: 3. Germline V gives CDR1 MNHEY, CDR2 SVGEGT. The CDR3 sequence is 14 residues long. The CDR3 nucleotides read TGTGCCAGCAGTACGACAGGGGACAATCAGCCCCAGCATTTT. Protein sequence: CASSTTGDNQPQHF.

V is TRBV30 and J is TRBJ2-1, with D unresolved. The CDR3 consists of 13 residues. The V gene lost 2 bases and the J gene lost 6 bases, with 11 bases spanning the gap. Germline values: CDR1 GTSNPN, CDR2 SVGIG (reference sequence). CDR3 nucleotide sequence: TGTGCCTGGAGTATAAGAGGTTCCAATGAGCAGTTCTTC. Translation gives CAWSIRGSNEQFF.

The chain links TRBV3-1 (or the pseudogene TRBV3-2) to TRBJ1-1; D perhaps matches TRBD1 (6 bases). The CDR3 covers 14 residues. V lost 0 bases and J 10 bases, leaving 15 bases between the germline ends. Germline V gene sequence: CDR1 LGHDT, CDR2 YNNKEL (reference sequence). CDR3 in amino acids: CASSQDGSIGGAFF. In DNA form, the CDR3 reads TGTGCCAGCAGCCAAGACGGTTCCATAGGGGGAGCTTTCTTT.

V and J are TRBV6-5 and TRBJ2-3; tentatively, D is TRBD1 (5 bases). This CDR3 region has 12 residues. Germline V gene sequence: CDR1 MNHEY, CDR2 SVGAGI. V shed 6 bases and J shed 6 bases, with 10 bases lying between them. The chain's CDR3 is CASRAGPDTQYF. Here the CDR3 DNA reads TGTGCCAGCAGAGCAGGGCCGGATACGCAGTATTTT.

V is TRBV6-2 or TRBV6-3 and J is TRBJ2-3; the match to TRBD2 covers 8 bases. With V trimmed by 6 bases and J by 5 bases, 7 bases remained unmatched. The CDR3 is made up of 14 amino acids. Germline CDR1 and CDR2: MNHEY and SVGEGT. In nucleotides, the CDR3 is TGTGCCAGCAGCCCTACGGGGGGGCAAGATACGCAGTATTTT. Its translation is CASSPTGGQDTQYF.

The V call is TRBV5-1, the J call TRBJ1-1; TRBD1 matches 7 bases. This CDR3 comprises 14 residues. Germline V gene sequence: CDR1 SGHRS, CDR2 YFSETQ. V gave up 9 bases and J gave up 0 bases; unmatched junction bases: 8. CDR3 bases: TGCGCCACCCGGACAGGAAACATGAACACTGAAGCTTTCTTT. Encoded protein: CATRTGNMNTEAFF.

This chain joins TRBV4-2 and TRBJ1-1; TRBD1 matches 9 bases. Germline CDR1 and CDR2: LGHNA and YNFKEQ. This CDR3 spans 13 amino acids. The V and J ends lost 6 bases and 6 bases, in that order; junction bases with no gene match: 5. The chain's CDR3 is CASRGDRDSEAFF. The CDR3 DNA sequence: TGTGCCAGCAGGGGGGACAGGGACTCTGAAGCTTTCTTT.

V gene TRBV19 combines with J gene TRBJ1-5; 7 bases match TRBD1. This CDR3 comprises 17 residues. Germline assignment: CDR1 LNHDA and CDR2 SQIVND (reference sequence). The trim removed 5 bases at V and 2 bases at J, leaving 12 bases unmatched. In nucleotides, the CDR3 is TGTGCCAGTAGTCTACAGGGGTTCCGCGGGGGCAATCAGCCCCAGCATTTT. Residues: CASSLQGFRGGNQPQHF.

The V call is TRBV29-1, the J call TRBJ1-5; the D gene is possibly TRBD1 (5 bases). V gave up 3 bases and J gave up 0 bases, with 15 bases separating them. The CDR3 is 16 residues long. Germline V gives CDR1 SQVTM, CDR2 ANQGSEA. CDR3 sequence: CSVETDLPYSNQPQHF. The CDR3 DNA sequence: TGCAGCGTTGAGACAGATTTACCCTATAGCAATCAGCCCCAGCATTTT. The entire variable domain, with the rest obtained from reference TRBV29-1 and TRBJ1-5, is as follows: SAVISQKPSRDICQRGTSLTIQCQVDSQVTMMFWYRQQPGQSLTLIATANQGSEATYESGFVIDKFPISRPNLTFSTLTVSNMSPEDSSIYLCSVETDLPYSNQPQHFGDGTRLSIL.

V is TRBV5-1 and J is TRBJ2-2, with 8 nucleotides matching TRBD1. The CDR3 runs to 16 residues. V lost 4 bases to trimming and J lost 2 bases; unmatched junction nucleotides: 7. CDR1 and CDR2 from the germline V gene are SGHRS and YFSETQ. The CDR3, as DNA: TGCGCCAGCAGCCCTGGGACAGGCCCCAACACCGGGGAGCTGTTTTTT. It translates to CASSPGTGPNTGELFF.

This clone was seen a few times. The chain employs TRBV27 and TRBJ2-2; 9 positions match TRBD2. V dropped 3 bases and J dropped 0; count of bases not matched to a gene: 11. CDR1 and CDR2 (germline): MNHEY, SMNVEV (reference sequence). CDR3 length equals 19 residues. This chain's CDR3 is CASSFRRWVAGANTGELFF. The DNA of the CDR3 is TGTGCCAGCAGTTTCCGTCGTTGGGTAGCGGGGGCGAACACCGGGGAGCTGTTTTTT.

This clone was seen a handful of times. The chain is built from TRBV7-9 and TRBJ2-7; 11 bases align to TRBD2. Germline CDR1 reads SEHNR; CDR2 reads FQNEAQ (reference sequence). V shed 5 bases and J 3 bases; nucleotides not matched to a gene: 6. CDR3 size: 15 residues. The DNA for the CDR3 is TGTGCCAGCAGCCCGCGACTAGCGGGGTTCTACGAGCAGTACTTC. This codes for CASSPRLAGFYEQYF.

The J gene is TRBJ1-6, the V gene TRBV25-1; D call uncertain. The germline V gene has CDR1 MGHDK and CDR2 SYGVNS. V lost 4 bases, J lost 6 bases, and 16 bases lay in between. The CDR3 has 16 residues. The CDR3 DNA reads TGTGCCAGCAGTGGGTTCGAGGGTCATTTTAATTCACCCCTCCACTTT. Its translation is CASSGFEGHFNSPLHF.

The chain combines TRBV7-2 with TRBJ1-2; possible D gene TRBD1, 5 bases. The CDR3 has 13 amino acids. Germline lookup yields CDR1 SGHTA and CDR2 FQGNSA. Trimming pared 5 bases from V and 4 bases from J, leaving 11 bases between. CDR3 nucleotides: TGTGCCAGCAGCGTATCGGGACTCTATGGCTACACCTTC. The encoded protein is CASSVSGLYGYTF.

The CDR3 here is CASSPSGVSGANVLTF. In nucleotides, the CDR3 is TGTGCCAGCAGCCCAAGTGGAGTCTCTGGGGCCAACGTCCTGACTTTC. The rearrangement uses TRBV7-2 and TRBJ2-6; no reliable D call. Germline V gene sequence: CDR1 SGHTA, CDR2 FQGNSA. This CDR3 region has 16 residues. V was shortened by 5 bases and J by 0 bases, with 11 bases between the two germline ends. Filled out from reference TRBV7-2 and TRBJ2-6, the complete variable domain reads GAGVSQSPSNKVTEKGKDVELRCDPISGHTALYWYRQSLGQGLEFLIYFQGNSAPDKSGLPSDRFSAERTGGSVSTLTIQRTQQEDSAVYLCASSPSGVSGANVLTFGAGSRLTVL.

This chain joins TRBV18 and TRBJ1-2; D possibly corresponds to TRBD1 (5 bases). CDR1 is KGHSH, CDR2 LQKENI, per germline. V dropped 3 bases and J dropped 5 bases, with 10 bases sitting between them. The CDR3 length is 13 residues. CDR3 sequence (DNA): TGTGCCAGCTCACCCGACAGTCTATATGGCTACACCTTC. This sequence encodes CASSPDSLYGYTF.

The gene calls are TRBV4-2 and TRBJ1-5, with TRBD1 identical over 7 bases. The CDR3 loop spans 17 amino acids. With 1 base clipped from V and 2 bases from J, the junction kept 8 bases outside the gene matches. Germline-derived CDR1 and CDR2 are LGHNA and YNFKEQ. CDR3 sequence: CASSQVSGGLGNQPQHF. The CDR3 DNA is TGTGCCAGCAGCCAAGTTTCAGGGGGTTTGGGCAATCAGCCCCAGCATTTT.

This clone is a singleton in its sample. V gene TRBV7-2 combines with J gene TRBJ1-5, with D possibly being TRBD1 (5 bases). With 5 bases removed from V and 0 bases from J, the gap between germline ends came to 14 bases. Germline V CDR1 and CDR2: SGHTA, FQGNSA. The CDR3 length is 16 residues. The CDR3 DNA sequence: TGTGCCAGCAGCCCAAGAAGGGGTGATAGCAATCAGCCCCAGCATTTT. Its protein product is CASSPRRGDSNQPQHF.

V gene TRBV7-2 combines with J gene TRBJ2-1; 7 positions agree with TRBD1. J gave up 11 bases and V 6 bases, and 10 bases lay outside the gene matches. CDR3 length: 13 amino acids. CDR1 is SGHTA, CDR2 FQGNSA, per germline. This chain's CDR3 is CASSETGPSKQFF. Written as DNA, the CDR3 is TGTGCCAGCAGTGAGACAGGGCCAAGTAAGCAGTTCTTC.

The chain links TRBV6-1 to TRBJ1-6, with 7 bases fitting TRBD1. V gave up 1 base and J gave up 7 bases; unmatched junction bases: 4. This CDR3 contains 15 residues. Germline V CDR1 and CDR2: MNHNS, SASEGT. The chain's CDR3 is CASSEGPGGNSPLHF. The CDR3 DNA follows: TGTGCCAGCAGTGAAGGCCCAGGGGGGAATTCACCCCTCCACTTT.

The J gene is TRBJ2-7, the V gene TRBV30, with TRBD1 as a possible D gene (5 bases). Trimming cost V 1 base and J 1 base, with 11 bases left between them. The length of the CDR3 is 14 residues. Germline V gene lookup returns CDR1 GTSNPN and CDR2 SVGIG (reference sequence). The CDR3 sequence: CAWSETRQSYEQYF. The CDR3 DNA reads as TGTGCCTGGAGTGAAACCCGACAGTCCTACGAGCAGTACTTC.

The gene calls are TRBV6-5 and TRBJ1-1; no clear D. Trimming removed 8 bases at V and 4 bases at J, with 17 bases between. This CDR3 region has 14 residues. Germline V gives CDR1 MNHEY, CDR2 SVGAGI. DNA of the CDR3: TGTGCCAGCTGTTCGCGTGGTTGTGTCACTGAAGCTTTCTTT. It yields the protein CASCSRGCVTEAFF.

V gene TRBV24-1 combines with J gene TRBJ2-1; 10 positions match TRBD2. The CDR3 covers 15 residues. Unmatched junction bases numbered 2, after V lost 5 bases and J lost 2 bases. Germline V gene sequence: CDR1 KGHDR, CDR2 SFDVKD. CDR3 amino acids: CATSATSGAYNEQFF. In nucleotides, the CDR3 is TGTGCCACCAGTGCAACTAGCGGGGCCTACAATGAGCAGTTCTTC.